This T cell receptor beta chain derives from a study of neoadjuvant anti-PD-1 for oral cavity cancer. At the level of the study: Patients without progression received a fourth nivolumab dose around day 43, then surgical resection on days 50-56. Study results and limitations: Pretreatment Treg/Th17 ratio correlated inversely with post-treatment tumor clonality. TCR analyses covered only a few patients per response group.

To note about this clone: Its specificity is unknown.

The assay was immunoSEQ multiplex PCR, and TCRdb's table has in-frame clones only and misses some. The sample has 30,000 to 35,000 clones, around 87% seen once. Cohort: HPV-negative, locally advanced oral cavity squamous cell carcinoma patients. The CDR3 runs to 15 residues. Unmatched junction bases numbered 6, after V lost 5 bases and J lost 2 bases. Per germline, CDR1 SGHAT and CDR2 FQDESV (reference sequence). The sequence derives from a person between 35 and 79 years old with oral cavity squamous cell carcinoma. The chain recombines TRBV11-1 with TRBJ2-1; 7 bases align to TRBD1. Sequencing used PBMCs, obtained before nivolumab (anti-PD-1) treatment. The CDR3 region is CASSQDRETYNEQFF. The DNA of the CDR3 is TGTGCCAGCAGCCAAGACAGGGAGACCTACAATGAGCAGTTCTTC.